The next 6 T cell receptor beta chains were all read from a single sample in a study of CD8 T cells in ankylosing spondylitis. TCRdb redid the calling of the 5' RACE reads with MiXCR, one entry per CDR3 protein. The data show some 92,000 distinct CDR3 sequences, with around 25% seen just once and around 59% held by the top ten. Sequenced input: blood, either unsorted or a sorted T cell fraction (not recorded which). The receptor source for this set is a male donor with ankylosing spondylitis or in good health (not recorded which).

The chain combines TRBV5-5 with TRBJ2-7; 14 positions match TRBD2. The CDR3 totals 18 residues. Germline values: CDR1 SGHKS, CDR2 YYEKEE (reference sequence). J lost 5 bases, V lost 0 bases, and 10 bases had no gene match. CDR3 region: CASSLGLAGGVLFDEQYF. The CDR3 DNA follows: TGTGCCAGCAGCTTGGGACTAGCGGGAGGGGTTCTCTTCGACGAGCAGTACTTC. Together with reference TRBV5-5 and TRBJ2-7, the CDR3 gives the full variable domain: DAGVTQSPTHLIKTRGQQVTLRCSPISGHKSVSWYQQVLGQGPQFIFQYYEKEERGRGNFPDRFSARQFPNYSSELNVNALLLGDSALYLCASSLGLAGGVLFDEQYFGPGTRLTVT.

The rearrangement uses TRBV5-1 and TRBJ2-5; 11 bases map to TRBD1. CDR1 and CDR2 from the germline V gene are SGHRS and YFSETQ. The V segment lost 4 bases and the J segment 6 bases; nucleotides outside the gene matches: 11. The CDR3 length is 16 residues. The CDR3 region has the DNA TGCGCCAGCAGCCTTTCCGGGACAGGGGGAATGAAGACCCAGTACTTC. Translation gives CASSLSGTGGMKTQYF.

The rearrangement joins TRBV10-3 to TRBJ1-4; tentative D call: TRBD1 (6 bases). Germline assignment: CDR1 ENHRY and CDR2 SYGVKD. Trimming stripped 0 bases from V and 15 bases from J, with 11 bases between. This CDR3 has 12 amino acids. The CDR3 DNA sequence: TGTGCCATCAGTGAGTCGAGGACAGCTGTGTTTTTT. Its protein product is CAISESRTAVFF.

This clonotype occurred a few times. V usage is TRBV5-1 and J usage is TRBJ2-7; TRBD2 matches at 10 bases. Germline V gene sequence: CDR1 SGHRS, CDR2 YFSETQ. This CDR3 contains 18 residues. The V and J ends lost 0 bases and 5 bases, in that order; junction bases with no gene match: 14. The CDR3 reads CASSLVGRLAGVANEQYF. CDR3 nucleotide sequence: TGCGCCAGCAGCTTGGTAGGTCGGCTAGCGGGAGTCGCCAACGAGCAGTACTTC.

This clonotype appeared a few times. V usage is TRBV5-1 and J usage is TRBJ2-7, with D perhaps TRBD1 (6 bases). The V and J ends lost 4 bases and 1 base respectively, with 18 bases between them. The CDR3 loop spans 16 amino acids. Germline V gives CDR1 SGHRS, CDR2 YFSETQ. In nucleotides, the CDR3 is TGCGCCAGCAGCCTCATCGGGCACAGGGCTTCCTACGAGCAGTACTTC. Translation gives CASSLIGHRASYEQYF.

This clonotype was seen a few times. The CDR3 bases are TGTGCCATCAGTGACCCTTCCGGGCTTAGCTATGAGCAGTTCTTC. Protein sequence: CAISDPSGLSYEQFF. The chain couples TRBV10-3 to TRBJ2-1; D unclear. This CDR3 has 15 residues. Germline assignment: CDR1 ENHRY and CDR2 SYGVKD. The germline V and J ends were trimmed by 3 bases and 8 bases, with 17 bases remaining between them.